The 8 T cell receptor delta chains below were found in one sample sequenced in a study of γδ T cells in repeated Plasmodium falciparum infection. TCRdb re-called the multiplex PCR reads using CATT. The sample shows roughly 86,000 delta-chain clones, 1.4% of them seen only once. Flow sorting of PBMC yielded separate Vgamma9/Vdelta2+ and Vdelta2-negative gammadelta T cell populations for bulk repertoire analysis. The sequenced material came from gamma-delta T cells from blood. These receptors came from a pool of human donors (malaria-infected and uninfected, not separated).

This clone was counted only a few times. The protein in TCRdb stems from a much larger clone and differs at residue 10 from this DNA's translation, likely a read error; here the protein is translated from the DNA. The chain has TRDV2 and TRDJ3; 9 bases align to TRDD3. As TCRdb names no J gene, one was assigned here on the basis of a DNA match to germline. Per the germline V gene, CDR1 is GEAIGNYY and CDR2 is EKD. V shed 0 bases and J 1 base; nucleotides not matched to a gene: 6. This CDR3 region has 19 residues. CDR3 protein: CACDTVLGDGSWDTRQMFF. The DNA of the CDR3 is TGTGCCTGTGACACCGTTCTGGGGGATGGATCCTGGGACACCCGACAGATGTTTTTC.

In the case of this clone: This DNA translates differently at residue 7 from the TCRdb protein, which is that of a much larger clone; a read error is likely, and the protein shown is the DNA's own translation. The chain employs TRDV3 and TRDJ1; unclear D gene. The CDR3 loop spans 17 amino acids. Trimming stripped 2 bases from V and 0 bases from J, with 22 bases between. CDR1 is TVYSNPD, CDR2 GDNSRS, per germline (reference sequence). The chain's CDR3 is CAFREGRALKYTDKLIF. CDR3 DNA: TGTGCCTTTCGTGAGGGGCGCGCCCTAAAATACACCGATAAACTCATCTTT.

This clone was detected many times. Since a far larger clone is one base different, this is likely a read error. The identical CDR3 is also encoded by other nucleotide sequences in the sample. The chain recombines TRDV2 with TRDJ1; the match to TRDD3 covers 9 bases. TCRdb offers no J gene call, so here the DNA was matched to germline to obtain one. Germline CDR1 and CDR2: GEAIGNYY and EKD. The CDR3 spans 15 residues. V dropped 3 bases and J dropped 6; count of bases not matched to a gene: 10. The CDR3 nucleotides are TGTGCCTGTGACGATCTGGGGGATGCGGGCTATAAACTCATCTTT. It yields the protein CACDDLGDAGYKLIF.

Regarding this clone: A read error likely explains why the TCRdb protein, taken from a much larger clone, differs from this DNA's translation at residue 13; the protein shown is translated from the DNA. The J gene is TRDJ1, the V gene TRDV2; no reliable D call. In germline, CDR1 is GEAIGNYY, CDR2 EKD. This CDR3 region has 17 residues. CDR3 bases: TGTGCCTGTGACACCCTAACTCCGATGAAGAACACCGGTAAACTCATCTTT. Residues: CACDTLTPMKNTGKLIF.

A few counts support this clone. A single base is all that separates this from a far larger clone, so a read error is likely. Other DNA sequences from this sample encode an identical CDR3 as well. The chain is built from TRDV1 and TRDJ1; tentatively, D is TRDD3 (8 bases). Trimming stripped 6 bases from V and 8 bases from J, with 25 bases between. Germline loops: CDR1 TSWWSYY, CDR2 QGS. The CDR3 is 16 amino acids. The CDR3 region has the DNA TGTGCTCTTGGTGATCCGTGGCCTTCCTGGGGGACCAAACTCATCTTT. As protein: CALGDPWPSWGTKLIF.

This clone came up a few times. The protein TCRdb gives is from a much larger clone and does not agree with this DNA's translation at residue 6, likely a read error; the protein shown here comes from the DNA. The J gene is TRDJ1, the V gene TRDV1, with 9 bases lining up with TRDD3. In the absence of a J gene in TCRdb, the DNA was matched to germline to assign it here. V shed 2 bases and J 0 bases; nucleotides not matched to a gene: 22. Germline assignment: CDR1 TSWWSYY and CDR2 QGS. CDR3 size: 22 residues. The CDR3 sequence is CALGETPIKGLGDLLYTDKLIF. The CDR3, as DNA: TGTGCTCTTGGGGAAACCCCCATTAAGGGGCTGGGGGATCTCCTGTACACCGATAAACTCATCTTT.

About this clone itself: This DNA's translation and the protein TCRdb lists, from a much larger clone, do not match at residue 10, likely due to a read error; the protein shown is translated from the DNA. This chain links TRDV2 with TRDJ2, with unresolved D. Here the J gene was assigned by germline matching of the DNA, as TCRdb has none. The germline CDR1 and CDR2 sequences are GEAIGNYY and EKD. The CDR3 is 14 residues long. In DNA, the CDR3 is TGTGCCTGTGCCCCCGTTAACCTGACAGAACAACTCTTCTTT. Its protein product is CACAPVNLTEQLFF.

There are a few counts of this clone. Translating this DNA gives a protein that differs at residue 11 from the TCRdb one, which belongs to a much larger clone; a read error is likely, and the protein shown is this translation. This rearrangement joins TRDV1 to TRDJ3, with a weak D call TRDD3 (6 bases). Here the J gene was assigned by germline matching of the DNA, as TCRdb has none. Looked up from germline, CDR1 is TSWWSYY and CDR2 is QGS. The CDR3 has 23 residues. V was cut by 1 base and J by 0 bases, with 25 bases left in between. This chain's CDR3 is CALGERFLYWEIITSWDTRQMFF. The DNA of the CDR3 is TGTGCTCTTGGGGAACGTTTTCTTTACTGGGAGATAATCACCTCCTGGGACACCCGACAGATGTTTTTC.